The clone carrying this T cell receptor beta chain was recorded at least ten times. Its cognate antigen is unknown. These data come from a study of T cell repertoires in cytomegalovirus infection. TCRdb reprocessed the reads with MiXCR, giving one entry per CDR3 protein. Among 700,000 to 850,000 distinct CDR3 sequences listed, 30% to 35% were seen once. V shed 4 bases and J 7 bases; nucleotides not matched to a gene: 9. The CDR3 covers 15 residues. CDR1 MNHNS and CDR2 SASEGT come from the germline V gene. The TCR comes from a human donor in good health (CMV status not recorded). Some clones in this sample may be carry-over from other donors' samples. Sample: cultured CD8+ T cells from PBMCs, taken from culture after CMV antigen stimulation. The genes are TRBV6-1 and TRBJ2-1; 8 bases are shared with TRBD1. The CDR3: CASSAPRQGRNEQFF. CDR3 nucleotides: TGTGCCAGCAGTGCCCCGAGACAGGGGAGGAATGAGCAGTTCTTC.